This is a list of T cell receptor beta chains from one sample in a study of CD8+ T cells in alopecia areata. The repertoire was sequenced with immunoSEQ multiplex PCR; TCRdb's copy has only in-frame clones and lacks some. The profile shows under 85,000 clones, 45% to 50% of them singletons. This sample comprised CD8+ T cells sorted from blood, obtained at week 0. The source of these receptors is a human donor with alopecia areata. Each CDR3 is given with its conserved first and last residue. A D gene is named only where the DNA matches it firmly. Expanded clones get a size class; other rows say once, few or many, or leave the size out.

V: TRBV30; D: TRBD2; J: TRBJ2-7; size: few; CDR3: CAWSRLLAGTRDYEQYF; DNA: TGCGCCTGGAGTAGGTTACTAGCGGGAACCCGGGACTACGAGCAGTACTTC
V: TRBV7-9; D: -; J: TRBJ1-2; size: -; CDR3: CASSPGRSGYTF; DNA: TGTGCCAGCAGCCCAGGGAGGTCTGGCTACACCTTC
V: TRBV19; D: TRBD2; J: TRBJ2-1; size: few; CDR3: CASSTTSGRADEQFF; DNA: TGTGCCAGTAGTACGACTAGCGGGAGGGCCGATGAGCAGTTCTTC
V: TRBV29-1; D: -; J: TRBJ1-2; size: -; CDR3: CSVEGTGIGYTF; DNA: TGCAGCGTTGAAGGCACAGGGATAGGCTACACCTTC
V: TRBV29-1; D: TRBD1; J: TRBJ2-5; size: -; CDR3: CSAEGQGRPHQETQYF; DNA: TGCAGCGCCGAGGGACAGGGGAGACCCCATCAAGAGACCCAGTACTTC
V: TRBV27; D: -; J: TRBJ2-6; size: -; CDR3: CASSRTGYSGANVLTF; DNA: TGTGCCAGCAGTAGAACAGGGTACTCTGGGGCCAACGTCCTGACTTTC
V: TRBV30; D: -; J: TRBJ2-3; size: few; CDR3: CAWSVLEGTDTQYF; DNA: TGTGCCTGGAGTGTGTTGGAGGGAACAGATACGCAGTATTTT
V: TRBV27; D: TRBD1; J: TRBJ1-1; size: once; CDR3: CASSDRGGGTEAFF; DNA: TGTGCCAGCAGCGACAGGGGAGGGGGCACTGAAGCTTTCTTT
V: TRBV29-1; D: TRBD2; J: TRBJ2-7; size: -; CDR3: CSVLTSGSYEQYF; DNA: TGCAGCGTTCTGACTAGCGGGTCTTACGAGCAGTACTTC
V: TRBV29-1; D: -; J: TRBJ2-5; size: -; CDR3: CSVTEDQETQYF; DNA: TGCAGCGTTACAGAGGACCAAGAGACCCAGTACTTC
V: TRBV29-1; D: -; J: TRBJ2-2; size: few; CDR3: CSVDDRTGELFF; DNA: TGCAGCGTTGACGACAGAACCGGGGAGCTGTTTTTT
V: TRBV14; D: -; J: TRBJ2-7; size: few; CDR3: CASSQDYGSDYEQYF; DNA: TGTGCCAGCAGCCAAGACTACGGGTCGGACTACGAGCAGTACTTC
V: TRBV2; D: TRBD1; J: TRBJ2-7; size: -; CDR3: CASSRDRGLGEQYF; DNA: TGTGCCAGCAGCCGGGACAGGGGGCTCGGTGAGCAGTACTTC
V: TRBV6-1; D: TRBD2; J: TRBJ2-7; size: -; CDR3: CATFSGTTSYEQYF; DNA: TGTGCCACCTTTAGCGGGACTACCTCCTACGAGCAGTACTTC
V: TRBV7-9; D: -; J: TRBJ2-7; size: -; CDR3: CASSSYPGSSYEQYF; DNA: TGTGCCAGCAGCTCCTATCCGGGGAGCTCCTACGAGCAGTACTTC
V: TRBV11-1; D: -; J: TRBJ2-1; size: few; CDR3: CASSQEGSNEQFF; DNA: TGCGCCAGCAGCCAAGAGGGTTCCAATGAGCAGTTCTTC
V: TRBV6-1; D: -; J: TRBJ2-6; size: -; CDR3: CASSETGSSGANVLTF; DNA: TGTGCCAGCAGTGAAACGGGCAGCTCTGGGGCCAACGTCCTGACTTTC
V: TRBV7-8; D: -; J: TRBJ2-1; size: -; CDR3: CASSSTSEQFF; DNA: TGTGCCAGCAGCTCTACTAGTGAGCAGTTCTTC
V: TRBV7-2; D: -; J: TRBJ2-7; size: -; CDR3: CASSLGPGISSYEQYF; DNA: TGTGCCAGCAGCTTAGGCCCCGGGATTTCCTCCTACGAGCAGTACTTC
V: TRBV19; D: -; J: TRBJ2-7; size: -; CDR3: CASSFSGYSYEQYF; DNA: TGTGCCAGTAGTTTTAGCGGTTACTCCTACGAGCAGTACTTC
V: TRBV7-9; D: TRBD1; J: TRBJ1-2; size: once; CDR3: CASSVGQGNTGYTF; DNA: TGTGCCAGCAGCGTGGGACAGGGGAATACCGGCTACACCTTC
V: TRBV15; D: -; J: TRBJ2-5; size: once; CDR3: CATSRSENQETQYF; DNA: TGTGCCACCAGCAGAAGTGAGAACCAAGAGACCCAGTACTTC
V: TRBV27; D: TRBD1; J: TRBJ2-1; size: few; CDR3: CASSSPRDRGNNEQFF; DNA: TGTGCCAGCAGTTCCCCCCGGGACAGGGGGAACAATGAGCAGTTCTTC
V: TRBV25-1; D: -; J: TRBJ1-1; size: -; CDR3: CASSKGRRSEAFF; DNA: TGTGCCAGCAGCAAAGGGCGGCGCTCTGAAGCTTTCTTT
V: TRBV7-9; D: -; J: TRBJ2-5; size: -; CDR3: CASSQTGRETQYF; DNA: TGTGCCAGCAGCCAGACCGGTCGAGAGACCCAGTACTTC
V: TRBV6-5; D: -; J: TRBJ1-2; size: -; CDR3: CASSYLPGGSHGYTF; DNA: TGTGCCAGCAGTTACTTGCCGGGAGGGTCCCATGGCTACACCTTC
V: TRBV6-1; D: -; J: TRBJ1-5; size: -; CDR3: CASSEDRAYSNQPQHF; DNA: TGTGCCAGCAGTGAAGACAGAGCGTATAGCAATCAGCCCCAGCATTTT
V: TRBV29-1; D: -; J: TRBJ2-4; size: -; CDR3: CSVGGGGNIQYF; DNA: TGCAGCGTTGGGGGTGGTGGAAACATTCAGTACTTC
V: TRBV11-2; D: -; J: TRBJ2-5; size: -; CDR3: CASSPNGGAGETQYF; DNA: TGTGCCAGCAGCCCCAATGGGGGGGCGGGTGAGACCCAGTACTTC
V: TRBV4-1; D: TRBD2; J: TRBJ2-4; size: few; CDR3: CASSQEKAGGGAKNIQYF; DNA: TGCGCCAGCAGCCAAGAGAAAGCGGGAGGGGGGGCCAAAAACATTCAGTACTTC
V: TRBV2; D: TRBD2; J: TRBJ2-4; size: -; CDR3: CASLGLAEARAKNIQYF; DNA: TGTGCCAGCCTGGGACTAGCGGAAGCGAGGGCCAAAAACATTCAGTACTTC
V: TRBV5-6; D: -; J: TRBJ2-1; size: -; CDR3: CASSLEDYRGHEQFF; DNA: TGTGCCAGCAGCTTGGAGGACTACAGGGGACATGAGCAGTTCTTC
V: TRBV29-1; D: -; J: TRBJ1-1; size: few; CDR3: CSVEGDLIYTEAFF; DNA: TGCAGCGTTGAAGGGGACCTAATCTACACTGAAGCTTTCTTT
V: TRBV7-6; D: TRBD2; J: TRBJ2-1; size: once; CDR3: CASSPRTSGSGNEQFF; DNA: TGTGCCAGCAGCCCCAGGACTAGCGGGAGTGGTAATGAGCAGTTCTTC
V: TRBV10-3; D: -; J: TRBJ2-7; size: -; CDR3: CAISADRLYEQYF; DNA: TGTGCCATCAGTGCAGACCGGCTTTACGAGCAGTACTTC
V: TRBV10-3; D: TRBD2; J: TRBJ2-7; size: once; CDR3: CAISGEGGPYEQYF; DNA: TGTGCCATCAGTGGGGAGGGAGGGCCCTACGAGCAGTACTTC
V: TRBV18; D: -; J: TRBJ2-5; size: -; CDR3: CASSPTLVEQTGLQETQYF; DNA: TGTGCCAGCTCACCAACCTTGGTCGAGCAAACAGGGCTTCAAGAGACCCAGTACTTC
V: TRBV7-6; D: -; J: TRBJ2-7; size: -; CDR3: CASSSGILAYEQYF; DNA: TGTGCCAGCAGCTCCGGGATCCTGGCCTACGAGCAGTACTTC
V: TRBV5-6; D: -; J: TRBJ2-5; size: -; CDR3: CASSWGSEETQYF; DNA: TGTGCCAGCAGCTGGGGTAGCGAAGAGACCCAGTACTTC
V: TRBV19; D: -; J: TRBJ2-1; size: -; CDR3: CASRIGQSPYNEQFF; DNA: TGTGCCAGTAGAATAGGGCAAAGTCCCTACAATGAGCAGTTCTTC
V: TRBV25-1; D: -; J: TRBJ2-7; size: -; CDR3: CASSNSPYEQYF; DNA: TGTGCCAGCAGTAACAGCCCCTACGAGCAGTACTTC
V: TRBV19; D: TRBD1; J: TRBJ1-1; size: many; CDR3: CASSAGQGGTEAFF; DNA: TGTGCCAGTAGTGCAGGACAGGGCGGGACTGAAGCTTTCTTT
V: TRBV15; D: -; J: TRBJ1-1; size: -; CDR3: CATSRVRSAEAFF; DNA: TGTGCCACCAGCAGAGTCCGGAGCGCTGAAGCTTTCTTT
V: TRBV29-1; D: -; J: TRBJ2-7; size: -; CDR3: CSVVFYHEHEQYF; DNA: TGCAGCGTTGTTTTCTATCACGAGCACGAGCAGTACTTC
V: TRBV30; D: TRBD2; J: TRBJ2-7; size: -; CDR3: CAWSIAGVNSYEQYF; DNA: TGTGCCTGGAGTATAGCGGGAGTAAACTCCTACGAGCAGTACTTC
V: TRBV7-7; D: -; J: TRBJ1-5; size: few; CDR3: CASSRGQPWDQPQHF; DNA: TGTGCTAGCAGCAGAGGACAACCCTGGGATCAGCCCCAGCATTTT
V: TRBV7-2; D: -; J: TRBJ2-7; size: many; CDR3: CASSLEKYEQYF; DNA: TGTGCCAGCAGCTTAGAGAAGTACGAGCAGTACTTC
V: TRBV7-9; D: -; J: TRBJ2-4; size: few; CDR3: CASSLEGGAKNIQYF; DNA: TGTGCCAGCAGCTTAGAGGGGGGAGCCAAAAACATTCAGTACTTC
V: TRBV7-9; D: -; J: TRBJ1-2; size: -; CDR3: CASSLRGNYGYTF; DNA: TGTGCCAGCAGCTTACGGGGGAACTATGGCTACACCTTC
V: TRBV30; D: TRBD2; J: TRBJ2-3; size: few; CDR3: CAWILAGGIDTQYF; DNA: TGTGCCTGGATACTAGCGGGAGGGATAGATACGCAGTATTTT
V: TRBV6-5; D: TRBD2; J: TRBJ2-3; size: few; CDR3: CAITAGDPTDTQYF; DNA: TGTGCCATCACAGCGGGGGACCCCACAGATACGCAGTATTTT
V: TRBV6-6; D: TRBD1; J: TRBJ2-7; size: few; CDR3: CASSKGQSTRGEQYF; DNA: TGTGCCAGCAGCAAGGGACAGTCCACCCGAGGCGAGCAGTACTTC
V: TRBV29-1; D: TRBD2; J: TRBJ2-7; size: -; CDR3: CSVGREDSYEQYF; DNA: TGCAGCGTTGGCCGGGAGGATTCCTACGAGCAGTACTTC
V: TRBV19; D: -; J: TRBJ2-1; size: few; CDR3: CASSPGLRYNEQFF; DNA: TGTGCCAGTAGCCCGGGACTTCGTTACAATGAGCAGTTCTTC
V: TRBV18; D: TRBD1; J: TRBJ2-2; size: many; CDR3: CASSPPRDRTPTGELFF; DNA: TGTGCCAGCTCACCACCGAGGGACAGGACCCCTACCGGGGAGCTGTTTTTT